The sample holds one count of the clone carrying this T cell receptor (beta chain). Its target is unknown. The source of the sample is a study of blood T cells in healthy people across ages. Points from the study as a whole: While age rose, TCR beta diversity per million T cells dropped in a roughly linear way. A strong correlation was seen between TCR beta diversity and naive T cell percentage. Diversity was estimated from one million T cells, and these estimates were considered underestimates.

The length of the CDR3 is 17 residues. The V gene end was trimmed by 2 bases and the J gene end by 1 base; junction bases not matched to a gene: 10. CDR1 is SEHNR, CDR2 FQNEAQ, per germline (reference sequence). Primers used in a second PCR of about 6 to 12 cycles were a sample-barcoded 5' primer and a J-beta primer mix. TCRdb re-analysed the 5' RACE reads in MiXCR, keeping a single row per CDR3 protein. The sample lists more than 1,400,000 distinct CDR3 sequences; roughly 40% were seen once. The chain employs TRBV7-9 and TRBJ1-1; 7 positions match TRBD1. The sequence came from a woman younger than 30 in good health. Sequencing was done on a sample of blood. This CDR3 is CASSLPRQQGTNTEAFF. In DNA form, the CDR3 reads TGTGCCAGCAGCTTACCCAGACAACAGGGGACGAACACTGAAGCTTTCTTT.